The 22 T cell receptor beta chains given below trace back to one sample, sequenced in a study of T cells expressing NK-cell markers. For each CDR3 protein, TCRdb gives one entry from its re-call of the 5' RACE reads, without DNA. The listing contains 400,000 to 450,000 distinct CDR3 sequences. The material sequenced was blood T cells: a sorted CD56 or NKG2C T cell subset, CD4+ or CD8+ T cells, or bulk PBMC T cells (not recorded which). Source of these receptors: a woman between 18 and 75 years old in good health.

The chain uses TRBV20-1 and TRBJ2-3; the TRBD2 assignment by TCRdb is unverifiable without DNA. The CDR3 spans 15 residues. Germline V gives CDR1 DFQATT, CDR2 SNEGSKA (reference sequence). The CDR3 region is CSARALIDRTDTLYF.

V is TRBV5-1 and J is TRBJ2-2. Germline V gives CDR1 SGHRS, CDR2 YFSETQ. This CDR3 has 13 residues. The CDR3 sequence is CASSSGMTGELFF.

The V gene is TRBV3-1, the J gene TRBJ1-4. The CDR3 runs to 18 residues. Per germline, CDR1 LGHDT and CDR2 YNNKEL (reference sequence). CDR3 loop: CASSQLAPGTLGSEKLFF.

V and J are TRBV7-9 and TRBJ1-2; TCRdb's D call of TRBD1 is untestable without DNA. Germline lookup yields CDR1 SEHNR and CDR2 FQNEAQ (reference sequence). The CDR3 sequence is 13 residues long. CDR3 sequence reads: CASSPSGGGSDTF.

This rearrangement joins TRBV4-3 to TRBJ2-1; with no DNA, the TCRdb D assignment of TRBD2 cannot be verified. Germline CDR1 reads LGHNA; CDR2 reads YSLEER. CDR3 size: 17 residues. This CDR3 reads CASSQDTSGRSYNEQFF.

V usage is TRBV3-1 and J usage is TRBJ1-5; no DNA is available, so the TRBD1 call from TCRdb remains unchecked. Germline V gene data show CDR1 as LGHDT and CDR2 as YNNKEL (reference sequence). This CDR3 comprises 13 residues. The CDR3 is CASSSRTSQPQHF. Full variable domain (outside the CDR3, taken from reference TRBV3-1 and TRBJ1-5): DTAVSQTPKYLVTQMGNDKSIKCEQNLGHDTMYWYKQDSKKFLKIMFSYNNKELIINETVPNRFSPKSPDKAHLNLHINSLELGDSAVYFCASSSRTSQPQHFGDGTRLSIL.

V usage is TRBV7-2 and J usage is TRBJ2-2; TCRdb proposes TRBD1, but this gene call is untestable without DNA. This CDR3 contains 17 residues. Germline loops: CDR1 SGHTA, CDR2 FQGNSA. Here the CDR3 reads CASSFGSGGALNGELFF.

This chain links TRBV28 with TRBJ2-5; TCRdb returns TRBD1, unconfirmable since there is no DNA. The CDR3 is made up of 17 amino acids. Germline CDR1 reads MDHEN; CDR2 reads SYDVKM. Here the CDR3 reads CASSLRPVFGGGETQYF.

The V gene is TRBV27, the J gene TRBJ2-1. Germline lookup yields CDR1 MNHEY and CDR2 SMNVEV (reference sequence). This CDR3 is built from 14 residues. The CDR3 sequence: CASSSIGNAIEQFF.

This chain connects TRBV7-2 to TRBJ1-1; there is no DNA to check the TCRdb D call of TRBD1. The CDR3 sequence is 13 residues long. Germline V gives CDR1 SGHTA, CDR2 FQGNSA. CDR3 amino acids: CASSATGAPEAFF.

The rearrangement uses TRBV6-5 and TRBJ2-2; TCRdb's D call, TRBD1, is unchecked because there is no DNA. Germline loops: CDR1 MNHEY, CDR2 SVGAGI. There are 16 residues in the CDR3. Here the CDR3 reads CASSYMAGEVAGELFF.

The V and J genes are TRBV28 and TRBJ2-5; the D gene TCRdb calls, TRBD2, cannot be checked with no DNA. CDR3 length: 16 residues. CDR1 MDHEN and CDR2 SYDVKM come from the germline V gene. The CDR3 protein is CASSRGLAGGLETQYF.

The chain has TRBV18 and TRBJ1-1; without DNA, the TCRdb call of TRBD1 cannot be checked. Germline CDR1 is KGHSH and CDR2 is LQKENI. This CDR3 has 16 residues. The CDR3 is CASSPRMTGMNTEAFF.

The CDR3 reads CASSIGQAHYNEQFF. The chain uses TRBV19 and TRBJ2-1; TCRdb's D call of TRBD1 is untestable without DNA. This CDR3 has 15 amino acids. CDR1 and CDR2 from the germline V gene are LNHDA and SQIVND (reference sequence).

The chain is built from TRBV20-1 and TRBJ1-1; without DNA, the TCRdb call of TRBD1 cannot be checked. This CDR3 is built from 16 residues. Germline CDR1 DFQATT, CDR2 SNEGSKA (reference sequence). The CDR3 region is CSATASPGGVKTEAFF.

V and J are TRBV5-4 and TRBJ2-7; TCRdb's assignment of TRBD2 cannot be checked, as there is no DNA. Germline V CDR1 and CDR2: SGHNT, YYREEE (reference sequence). The CDR3 runs 15 residues. This CDR3 reads CASSPTSGRAYEQYF.

The rearrangement joins TRBV3-1 to TRBJ1-6. Germline-derived CDR1 and CDR2 are LGHDT and YNNKEL (reference sequence). The CDR3 runs to 13 residues. The CDR3 sequence: CASSQEGYSPLHF.

The genes are TRBV7-2 and TRBJ2-5; the TCRdb call, TRBD1, lacks DNA for checking. This CDR3 has 13 amino acids. The germline V gene encodes CDR1 SGHTA and CDR2 FQGNSA. The CDR3 loop is CASTPAFQETQYF.

The rearrangement links TRBV3-1 to TRBJ2-3; the TCRdb D gene call, TRBD2, has no DNA to confirm it. Germline lookup yields CDR1 LGHDT and CDR2 YNNKEL (reference sequence). The CDR3 sequence is 20 residues long. The CDR3 region is CASSQGGLAGEPPDLDTQYF.

This sequence joins TRBV6-1 and TRBJ2-5; the TCRdb call, TRBD1, lacks DNA for checking. CDR3 length: 15 residues. Germline values: CDR1 MNHNS, CDR2 SASEGT. This chain's CDR3 is CASSDVGAVQETQYF.

V usage is TRBV9 and J usage is TRBJ1-4; TCRdb calls TRBD1, which cannot be checked without DNA. The CDR3 runs 15 residues. Per the germline V gene, CDR1 is SGDLS and CDR2 is YYNGEE. The CDR3 region is CASSPGQGGNEKLFF.

The chain links TRBV3-1 to TRBJ1-5. Germline loops: CDR1 LGHDT, CDR2 YNNKEL (reference sequence). There are 15 residues in the CDR3. CDR3 loop: CASSQVPEGNQPQHF.